The clone carrying this T cell receptor beta chain was seen only a few times. Its specificity is not known. This same CDR3 is encoded by further DNA sequences in the sample. The data were obtained in a study of shared clonotypes between healthy human individuals. The germline V gene has CDR1 SEHNR and CDR2 FQNEAQ (reference sequence). The CDR3 is 15 residues long. J lost 1 base, V lost 3 bases, and 2 bases had no gene match. The test was conducted at deep level. The table came from immunoSEQ multiplex PCR; TCRdb's copy has only in-frame clones and leaves some out. The sample holds about a million clones, about three quarters seen once. Study observations and caveats: Donors were few, which limited the genetic and exposure-history diversity represented.

Material: memory CD4+ T cells sorted from blood. Subset indicated: CD45RA-negative fraction. V usage is TRBV7-9 and J usage is TRBJ2-3; 9 nucleotides line up with TRBD2. This TCR was recovered from a man aged 18 to 30 in good health. CDR3 residues: CASSLGLAGTDTQYF. The DNA for the CDR3 is TGTGCCAGCAGCTTGGGACTAGCCGGCACAGATACGCAGTATTTT. The full variable domain, completed using reference TRBV7-9 and TRBJ2-3, is DTGVSQNPRHKITKRGQNVTFRCDPISEHNRLYWYRQTLGQGPEFLTYFQNEAQLEKSRLLSDRFSAERPKGSFSTLEIQRTEQGDSAMYLCASSLGLAGTDTQYFGPGTRLTVL.